This TCR beta chain stems from a study of cytomegalovirus exposure and HLA in healthy donors (dated by TCRdb to 2015 to 2018). For the study in its entirety: In an earlier analysis of roughly 590 of the donors, under 300 Gb of sequence data and 117 million unique TCR beta sequences from about 179 million T cells were reported. Along with the roughly 700-subject first cohort, a separate validation cohort of more than 90 different subjects was used. The study combined high-throughput TCR immunosequencing, statistical association of individual TCRs with disease status, and machine learning to predict cytomegalovirus infection status. On average, roughly 250,000 unique TCR beta nucleotide sequences were sequenced per donor among 398 genotyped donors of the cohort, with roughly a sixth of those sequences being non-productive. To study patterns of TCR occurrence, a later analysis re-analyzed previously published TCR beta repertoires from several hundred donors and added high-resolution HLA genotyping. Donor age, sex, ethnicity and CMV serostatus were compiled together with the repertoire data. HLA typing covered class I and class II loci at four-digit resolution. In the later analysis, no new phenotypic data were used to find candidate immune exposures; instead, reliance was placed on TCR beta sequences and their occurrence across donors. A few DR-DQ haplotypes were treated as single units for association and clustering because of strong linkage in the cohort. In a later genetic analysis, genome-wide SNP genotypes for about 65% of the roughly 700 donors were used, and that subset was treated as a discovery cohort. In an earlier analysis of over 550 of the donors, high-throughput TCR beta sequencing was used to judge whether each TCR beta V gene segment behaved as functional or pseudogenic. The number of typed donors differed by locus: roughly 620-640 for A, B, C, DRB1 and DQB1; 522 for DQA1; 606 for DPA1; and around 470 for DPB1. The study profiled the T cell repertoires of under 850 subjects by immunosequencing and related them to cytomegalovirus serostatus. The aim of the study was to test whether cataloging public T cell receptors could identify signatures of past pathogen exposure. All discovery cohort repertoires had been generated using a single sequencing platform. Among the roughly 400 genotyped donors, 75% to 90% belonged to the genetic ancestry cluster associated with self-reported Caucasian donors. About 300 gigabases of sequencing data and some 85 million unique TCR sequences were included in an early release covering 550 to 650 HLA-typed donors.

The full study reports these points: The presence/absence analyses assumed that sequencing depth was roughly uniform across donors, and that assumption may not be true. HLA typing was unavailable for some donors at each locus, so association tests used only the typed subset. In a later analysis, some 17,000 TCR beta sequences were associated with specific HLA alleles at a false discovery rate of 0.05. When HLA alleles, especially DR and DQ, strongly co-occurred, TCR associations were difficult to assign to individual alleles. In a later analysis, several top co-occurrence clusters were reported to appear linked to parvovirus B19, influenza, CMV and Epstein-Barr virus. This cohort had only TCR beta chains sequenced, and the lack of alpha or paired-chain data limited which features could be detected. Most TCR sequences were seen in very few donors, while some public TCRs were found in many individuals. Broadly in line with IMGT annotations, most TCR beta V segments showed up in productive rearrangements about 87% or about 30% of the time in an earlier analysis of several hundred of the donors. It was suggested by the authors that the approach could potentially be generalized to other disease states and immunological phenotypes. A further reported finding was that TCR beta sequences accurately predicted the HLA-A and HLA-B alleles for most subjects in the first cohort. Linkage disequilibrium might explain the correlated functional status among segregating V segments, but an unknown experimental factor could not be ruled out. Compared with equally common non-associated chains, HLA-associated TCR beta chains in a later analysis were more clonally expanded and had lower generation probabilities. Some IMGT-functional V segments, including TRBV6-2 and TRBV6-3, could not be distinguished by the 87-base-pair reads and were therefore excluded. Immune exposure information for the cohort was limited to CMV serostatus. In vitro tests confirmed that a few of the cytomegalovirus-associated TCR beta chains recognize cytomegalovirus antigens. The classifier was reported to diagnose cytomegalovirus status with high specificity and sensitivity in both the original and validation cohorts. In a later analysis, the rate of TCR association differed among HLA loci, with DRB1 alleles having the most associated TCRs and HLA-C alleles having the fewest. Because counts were too low, about 18 rarely observed V segments, including chromosome 9 orphons, were excluded from the earlier analysis of some 590 of the donors. The study gave a list of 150 to 200 TCR beta chains associated with cytomegalovirus. A group of highly shared sequence variants was considered likely to be a technical artifact of the sequencing pipeline. A later analysis found that most CMV-associated TCR beta chains appeared HLA-restricted, with HLA associations seemingly driven largely by CMV exposure. An association between a missense DCLRE1C variant and V-gene and J-gene trimming of TCR beta chains was found in a later genetic analysis and replicated in an independent cohort. In a later genetic analysis, fewer N-insertions in productive TCRs were reported among donors in an Asian-associated ancestry cluster than the roughly 670-donor mean.

As for this clone: Its antigen remains unidentified. There are no base qualities to consult, and no much larger clone falls within one base.

The cohort consisted of hundreds of healthy bone marrow donors. Cohort members were all nominally healthy when sampled, although unrecorded immune exposures were likely present. The donor was CMV seropositive and was included in the group of 250 to 300 seropositive cohort members. Every donor gave a peripheral blood sample, and the peripheral blood mononuclear cells from that sample were used for TCR beta sequencing. Genomic DNA extraction from the blood cell samples was performed with the Qiagen DNeasy Blood Extraction Kit. A distance of 12 bases separates the germline ends of V and J, which lose 4 bases and 6 bases respectively. CDR1 and CDR2 were assigned from the germline V gene as SGHNT and YENEEA. Taken from cysteine to phenylalanine, the CDR3 has 14 residues. The entry retains the CDR3 DNA only, 42 bases that are in frame from base 1. The library relied on the immunoSEQ multiplex PCR assay. For the multiplex PCR, a mixture combining 60 forward primers for TCR Vbeta segments and 13 reverse primers for TCR Jbeta segments was used. The CDR3 region of rearranged TCR beta genes was amplified from genomic DNA with a multiplex PCR assay. The Illumina HiSeq System was used to sequence the amplified TCR beta libraries as 87-base-pair reads. The source study handled its data this way. Across the 500 to 850 repertoires, a later analysis counted around 80 million unique TCR beta chains, 9 million to 14 million of which were shared by at least two donors. A nearest-neighbor algorithm error-corrected the raw reads and collapsed the reads into unique sequences, merging closely related sequences to remove PCR and sequencing errors. V, D and J gene segments were assigned by aligning CDR3 sequences to IMGT reference sequences. For a sequence to be retained, a match of at least six nucleotides to both a V gene segment and a J gene segment was required. Rearrangements were called productive when the CDR3 lacked stop codons and stayed in frame with V and J; all others were non-productive. Following IMGT convention, CDR3 was defined as the stretch from the second conserved V-encoded cysteine up to the conserved J-encoded phenylalanine. The earlier analysis of a few hundred of the donors excluded any sequence lacking an unambiguous match to a single V gene segment. An earlier analysis of 450 to 650 of the donors called V segments functional above 56.7% productive rearrangements and segregating when the between-donor standard deviation exceeded 5%. A statistical classification framework was built for diagnosing cytomegalovirus status from the catalog of TCR beta chain sequences. V and J gene assignment, in a later analysis, came from comparing TCR nucleotide sequences with IMGT/GENE-DB human TR gene sequences. A later analysis assigned CDR3 sequences and most-parsimonious VDJ recombination scenarios with the TCRdist pipeline. In a later analysis, each TCR beta chain was defined by its CDR3 amino acid sequence together with its V-gene family, and reads without a unique V-gene family were excluded. In a later analysis, 450 to 600 highly shared, low-generation-probability nucleotide sequences were removed to address suspected cross-contamination and a sequencing artifact. For each public chain, a later analysis derived a clonal expansion index from normalized ranks of inferred template counts within each repertoire. In a later analysis, generation probabilities were computed using a VDJ recombination model fitted to out-of-frame rearrangements, and the results were checked against IGoR. In a later analysis, TCR-TCR, TCR-HLA and TCR-CMV co-occurrence was scored with hypergeometric tests, and a repertoire-size bias correction was applied to TCR pairs. To estimate false discovery rates, a later analysis permuted the HLA or CMV assignments 20 times. In a later analysis, co-occurring TCRs were grouped using DBSCAN, and TCRdist sequence similarity was added for clustering within HLA-allele-positive subsets. Repertoires with fewer than 30,000 or more than 120,000 public chains were left out of co-occurrence clustering, as were four to six repertoires with anomalous nucleotide sharing. TCRdb provides this immuneACCESS table in a form limited to in-frame rearrangements. Some clones are lacking; in checked studies, under half of them reflect an unresolved V gene, and why the rest are absent is not known. Clone size and the V and J calls come from that table; the DNA yielded D and trimming. The sample profile shows around 100,000 clones; 60% to 80% of them were found once. The ten largest clonotypes hold under 6.5% of the sample.

The sequencing sample was made of PBMCs. The receptor's source is a man in his sixties in good health and CMV-seropositive. The rearranged chain carries TRBV11-3 and TRBJ2-2, with the D gene too uncertain to name. The CDR3 reads CASSSSVGAGELFF. In nucleotide form, the sequence is TGTGCCAGCAGCTCAAGCGTTGGCGCCGGGGAGCTGTTTTTT.